This T cell receptor beta chain was recorded in a study of beta chain features in type 1 diabetes (dated by TCRdb to between 2017 and 2018). Regarding the complete study: No differences in mean age, gender distribution, total cell number or subset yield were found between patients and healthy donors. A total of some 110 million sorted cells were examined across all samples, and the number of cells per subset was strongly correlated with RNA yield. In the study, TCRB repertoires of sorted circulating CD4+ T cell subsets from recently diagnosed type 1 diabetes patients were compared with those of matched healthy donors. Regulatory and stem cell-like memory subsets were isolated from only 8 patients and about eight healthy donors, whereas naive and central memory subsets came from all 28 donors. What the research found in general, with its limitations: The naive, central memory and regulatory TCRB repertoires appeared to resemble one another more closely among patients than among healthy donors. At VDJ recombination sites, type 1 diabetes patients had fewer insertions and more deleted nucleotides, which implies abnormalities in thymic rearrangement. HLA sub-analyses involved small numbers of individuals, so any influence of HLA type on TCRB rearrangement remained unresolved. Because cDNA was sequenced instead of genomic DNA, highly expressing activated cells could be over-represented, though the groups showed no difference in activation or CD3 levels. PCR might favor shorter templates, but patient and control samples were amplified and corrected together, so any skew would affect both groups equally. Type 1 diabetes patients showed a moderate but significant shortening of TCRB CDR3 length in all four CD4+ subsets.

About this clone itself: The antigen it binds to is not known. Base qualities were left out, and no much larger clone turns up one base away.

From each donor, a single peripheral blood sample of around 120 mL on average was drawn into heparinised tubes. A BD FACSAria II and a panel including CD45RO, CCR7, CD25, CD127, CD95 and CD27 were used to sort naive, central memory, regulatory and stem cell-like memory CD4+ T cells. All sorted populations exceeded 95% purity. PBMCs were separated immediately by Lymphoprep density gradient centrifugation and were stained directly, without being cultured. So that batch effects would be minimized, each experiment stained and sorted samples in pairs, pairing one healthy donor with one patient. The entire isolated RNA was reverse transcribed using the High Capacity cDNA Reverse Transcription Kit, and thus expressed TCRB transcripts were sequenced. Deep immunoSEQ sequencing was performed on naive, central memory and regulatory T cell samples, with an average of roughly 3.6 million total reads per sample. After sorted cells were lysed in RLT buffer, RNA was extracted with DNase-treated RNeasy Micro or Mini kits, with the choice depending on cell number. Each cell subset was processed separately to prevent cross-contamination, with patient and healthy donor samples processed together. The immunoSEQ multiplex PCR was used to amplify TCRB sequences from cDNA, generating 87-bp fragments that spanned the CDR3 region. The amplicons were sequenced using the Illumina HiSeq platform. On the authors' methods: Synthetic template baselines were used to correct PCR bias computationally, reads within Hamming distance 2 were collapsed, and singletons that could not be merged were discarded. Reads were aligned against IMGT so that V, D and J genes, CDR3 length and insertions or deletions at six rearrangement sites could be assigned. Clonotype counts were normalized to sorted cell number within each subset before computing true diversity and Gini coefficients with the tcR R package. The overlap coefficient, calculated on TCRB nucleotide sequences, was used to quantify repertoire sharing. As a proxy for the pre-selection repertoire, out-of-frame TCRB sequences from naive cells were analyzed. Held by TCRdb, this immuneACCESS table contains in-frame sequences only and omits some clones. Under half of the omission traces to an unresolved V gene where checked; the cause of the rest is unknown. That table furnishes V, J and clone size, whereas the DNA furnished D and trimming. This sample lists roughly 260,000 clones; roughly 20% were detected once. The ten largest clones represent 0.028% of the sample.

The sample comprised naive CD4+ T cells from blood. The cell subset or site label of this sample denotes: true naive CD4+ T cells. The receptor comes from a woman aged 40-49 years with type 1 diabetes.

The DNA is as follows: TGTGCCAGCAGCTCCCTGACAGGGTATAGGGAGACCCAGTACTTC. It is translated as CASSSLTGYRETQYF. The chain joins TRBV7-2 to TRBJ2-5; TRBD1 aligns with 7 central bases. Counted from cysteine to phenylalanine, this CDR3 has 15 amino acids. Just the 45-base CDR3 DNA is kept, in frame starting at base 1. The germline V gene sets CDR1 to SGHTA and CDR2 to FQGNSA. V ends up 4 bases short and J 5 bases short, with an unmatched junction base count of 10.